These 18 T cell receptor beta chains were all obtained from the same sample, sequenced in a study of T cell responses to AZD1222 COVID-19 vaccine. Using immunoSEQ multiplex PCR, the repertoire was profiled, and TCRdb retains in-frame clones only, with some absent. The table has some 160,000 clones, roughly 92% seen once. Sequencing used peripheral blood, obtained on day 0 of AZD1222 vaccination. The receptors stem from an adult in good health.

The chain uses TRBV11-2 and TRBJ2-7; 7 bases agree with TRBD1. Germline trimming cut 2 bases from V and 3 bases from J; bases unmatched to any gene: 4. Germline V gene data show CDR1 as SGHAT and CDR2 as FQNNGV. CDR3 length: 14 amino acids. CDR3 loop: CASSLNRGFYEQYF. The CDR3 DNA sequence: TGTGCCAGCAGCTTAAACAGGGGATTCTACGAGCAGTACTTC.

The chain is built from TRBV9 and TRBJ2-1; D may be TRBD2 (6 bases). Germline-derived CDR1 and CDR2 are SGDLS and YYNGEE. This CDR3 is built from 15 residues. The ends were cut back, 4 bases at V and 3 bases at J, with 14 bases in the middle. CDR3: CASSLRLDSYNEQFF. Here the CDR3 DNA reads TGTGCCAGCAGCCTCCGACTAGACAGCTACAATGAGCAGTTCTTC. The full variable domain, completed using reference TRBV9 and TRBJ2-1, is DSGVTQTPKHLITATGQRVTLRCSPRSGDLSVYWYQQSLDQGLQFLIQYYNGEERAKGNILERFSAQQFPDLHSELNLSSLELGDSALYFCASSLRLDSYNEQFFGPGTRLTVL.

The chain couples TRBV4-2 to TRBJ2-1; D unclear. Per the germline V gene, CDR1 is LGHNA and CDR2 is YNFKEQ. The CDR3 spans 14 residues. V was pared by 0 bases and J by 7 bases, with 10 bases between. The CDR3 sequence is CASSQDGPRNEQFF. The CDR3 coding sequence is TGTGCCAGCAGCCAAGATGGACCTAGGAATGAGCAGTTCTTC.

CDR3 residues: CASTRGGNEQYF. DNA of the CDR3: TGTGCCAGCACCCGAGGGGGGAACGAGCAGTACTTC. The J gene is TRBJ2-7, the V gene TRBV2; the D call may be TRBD1 or TRBD2 (6 bases each). Germline lookup yields CDR1 SNHLY and CDR2 FYNNEI. This CDR3 spans 12 amino acids. Trimming removed 7 bases from V and 5 bases from J, with 12 bases in between.

The gene calls are TRBV7-8 and TRBJ2-2; 7 nucleotides agree with TRBD1. The germline V gene has CDR1 SGHVS and CDR2 FQNEAQ. The CDR3 is made up of 14 amino acids. With 6 bases clipped from V and 3 bases from J, the junction kept 4 bases outside the gene matches. CDR3 DNA sequence: TGTGCCAGCAGTTTCGGGACAGACACCGGGGAGCTGTTTTTT. It yields the protein CASSFGTDTGELFF.

The chain combines TRBV6-2 or TRBV6-3 with TRBJ1-6, with 12 nucleotides matching TRBD1. The J segment lost 7 bases and the V segment lost 2 bases, leaving 12 bases of the junction unmatched. The CDR3 length is 19 residues. Germline V gives CDR1 MNHEY, CDR2 SVGEGT. CDR3 sequence: CASSYPGQGARPMNSPLHF. In DNA form, the CDR3 reads TGTGCCAGCAGTTACCCGGGACAGGGGGCGCGTCCCATGAATTCACCCCTCCACTTT.

This sequence joins TRBV2 and TRBJ1-2, with 9 bases matching TRBD1. Per the germline V gene, CDR1 is SNHLY and CDR2 is FYNNEI. V dropped 3 bases and J dropped 3; count of bases not matched to a gene: 5. The CDR3 is 15 residues long. CDR3 in amino acids: CASSDPTGGDYGYTF. DNA of the CDR3: TGTGCCAGCAGTGACCCGACAGGGGGGGACTATGGCTACACCTTC.

This sequence joins TRBV3-1 (or the pseudogene TRBV3-2) and TRBJ2-3; 8 bases map to TRBD2. This CDR3 region has 16 residues. V shed 1 base, J shed 0 bases, and the junction held 3 bases outside the gene matches. CDR1 LGHDT and CDR2 YNNKEL come from the germline V gene (reference sequence). The CDR3 loop reads CASSQVAGGSTDTQYF. CDR3 in DNA: TGTGCCAGCAGCCAAGTTGCGGGGGGAAGCACAGATACGCAGTATTTT.

The chain employs TRBV19 and TRBJ2-1; 10 bases are shared with TRBD2. The CDR3 contains 16 residues. The germline gives CDR1 LNHDA, CDR2 SQIVND (reference sequence). Trimming at V came to 0 bases and at J to 9 bases, leaving 8 bases not matched to a gene. The chain's CDR3 is CASSIDPSGRTGEQFF. CDR3 bases: TGTGCCAGTAGTATAGATCCTAGCGGGAGAACAGGTGAGCAGTTCTTC.

V and J are TRBV6-5 and TRBJ2-7; D is unclear. Trimming left V 0 bases short and J 3 bases short, with 9 bases between. The CDR3 is 14 residues long. Per germline, CDR1 MNHEY and CDR2 SVGAGI. CDR3 region: CASSYSPGDYEQYF. The CDR3 region has the DNA TGTGCCAGCAGTTACTCCCCAGGAGACTACGAGCAGTACTTC.

Note on this clone: This specimen includes other DNA sequences encoding the same CDR3. The chain has TRBV7-2 and TRBJ1-2; D not resolved. Trimming stripped 1 base from V and 2 bases from J, with 5 bases between. There are 13 residues in the CDR3. Germline loops: CDR1 SGHTA, CDR2 FQGNSA. CDR3 amino acids: CASSLGRNYGYTF. The DNA of the CDR3 is TGTGCCAGCAGCTTAGGGCGCAACTATGGCTACACCTTC.

The chain couples TRBV6-5 to TRBJ1-6; D ambiguous. V lost 0 bases, J lost 7 bases, and 4 bases lay in between. The germline V gene encodes CDR1 MNHEY and CDR2 SVGAGI. This CDR3 is 13 amino acids long. CDR3 loop: CASSYSRNSPLHF. The CDR3 DNA reads TGTGCCAGCAGTTACTCGAGGAATTCACCCCTCCACTTT.

V and J are TRBV5-1 and TRBJ1-1; TRBD1 might be the D (6 bases). The ends were cut back, 5 bases at V and 4 bases at J, with 9 bases in the middle. The CDR3 spans 12 residues. The germline gives CDR1 SGHRS, CDR2 YFSETQ. The CDR3 sequence is CASSLQGTEAFF. The CDR3, as DNA: TGCGCCAGCAGTCTACAGGGCACTGAAGCTTTCTTT.

The chain employs TRBV3-1 (or the pseudogene TRBV3-2) and TRBJ2-7; 7 nucleotides line up with TRBD2. The V and J ends lost 3 bases and 0 bases, in that order; junction bases with no gene match: 2. The germline V gene has CDR1 LGHDT and CDR2 YNNKEL (reference sequence). The CDR3 sequence is 14 residues long. DNA of the CDR3: TGTGCCAGCAGCCAGCGCGGGAGCTCCTACGAGCAGTACTTC. Translation: CASSQRGSSYEQYF.

The rearrangement joins TRBV7-9 to TRBJ2-4; 8 bases align to TRBD2. CDR1 is SEHNR and CDR2 is FQNEAQ in the germline V gene (reference sequence). V was clipped by 9 bases and J by 3 bases; unmatched bases: 7. This CDR3 region has 14 residues. The CDR3 bases are TGTGCCAGTGGGACTAGAAAGGGCAAAAACATTCAGTACTTC. It codes for CASGTRKGKNIQYF.

The chain links TRBV6-1 to TRBJ2-6; TRBD1 agrees at 7 bases. The CDR3 totals 16 residues. CDR1 is MNHNS and CDR2 is SASEGT in the germline V gene. J was trimmed by 0 bases and V by 3 bases; bases with no gene match: 2. The CDR3 region is CASSDRGISGANVLTF. The CDR3 region has the DNA TGTGCCAGCAGTGACAGGGGGATCTCTGGGGCCAACGTCCTGACTTTC.

CDR3 bases: TGTGCCAGCAGCCGTGAGGGACAGCCCTACAATGAGCAGTTCTTC. This codes for CASSREGQPYNEQFF. The chain joins TRBV11-3 to TRBJ2-1, with 7 bases fitting TRBD1. The CDR3 sequence is 15 residues long. Germline V gives CDR1 SGHNT, CDR2 YENEEA. The junction had 6 bases not matched to a gene; V was cut back by 5 bases and J by 2 bases.

The chain links TRBV19 to TRBJ2-5; 7 nucleotides align to TRBD1. The CDR3 contains 14 residues. Germline lookup yields CDR1 LNHDA and CDR2 SQIVND (reference sequence). V trimming: 3 bases; J trimming: 1 base; junction bases outside the gene matches: 2. CDR3 amino acids: CASSMRDSQETQYF. Written as DNA, the CDR3 is TGTGCCAGTAGTATGAGGGACAGCCAAGAGACCCAGTACTTC.